This T cell receptor beta chain was sequenced during a study of beta chain features in type 1 diabetes. V lost 5 bases and J lost 8, with 21 bases in between. The CDR3 contains 16 residues. Germline V gives CDR1 MDHEN, CDR2 SYDVKM. The investigators reverse transcribed all of the isolated RNA, so they sequenced expressed TCRB transcripts. Data came from immunoSEQ multiplex PCR; TCRdb stores just in-frame clones and leaves some out. The repertoire has a few hundred thousand clones, around 26% of them found once; the top ten carry 4%. The chain employs TRBV28 and TRBJ2-2; possible D gene TRBD2, 5 bases. The sample consisted of central memory CD4+ T cells from blood. The source of this sequence is a man aged 25-45 years in good health. The CDR3 bases are TGTGCCAGCAGTCCCACTGGTCTATCCCGGGAAGGGGAGCTGTTTTTT. Its protein is CASSPTGLSREGELFF.